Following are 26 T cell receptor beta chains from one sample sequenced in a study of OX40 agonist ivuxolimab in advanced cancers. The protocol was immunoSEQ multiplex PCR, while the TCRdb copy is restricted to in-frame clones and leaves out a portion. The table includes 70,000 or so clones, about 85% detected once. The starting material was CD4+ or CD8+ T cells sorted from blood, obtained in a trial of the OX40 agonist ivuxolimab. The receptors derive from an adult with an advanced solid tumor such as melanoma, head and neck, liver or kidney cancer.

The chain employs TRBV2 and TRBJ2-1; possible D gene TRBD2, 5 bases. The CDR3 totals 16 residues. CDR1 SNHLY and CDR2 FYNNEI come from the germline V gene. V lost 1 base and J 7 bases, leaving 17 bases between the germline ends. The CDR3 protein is CASSEVGSERMNEQFF. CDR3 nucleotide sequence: TGTGCCAGCAGTGAAGTTGGTAGCGAGAGGATGAATGAGCAGTTCTTC.

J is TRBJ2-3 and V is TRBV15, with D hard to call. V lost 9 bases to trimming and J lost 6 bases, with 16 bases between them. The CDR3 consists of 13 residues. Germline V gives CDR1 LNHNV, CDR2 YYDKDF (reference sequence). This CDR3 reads CATTLRRWDTQYF. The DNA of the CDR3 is TGTGCCACAACCCTCCGGCGTTGGGATACGCAGTATTTT.

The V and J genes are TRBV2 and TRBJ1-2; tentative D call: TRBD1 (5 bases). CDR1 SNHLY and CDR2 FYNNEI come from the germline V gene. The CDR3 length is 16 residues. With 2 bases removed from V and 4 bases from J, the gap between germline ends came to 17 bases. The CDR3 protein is CASSEQVIRVGYGYTF. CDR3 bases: TGTGCCAGCAGTGAACAAGTAATCAGGGTAGGCTATGGCTACACCTTC.

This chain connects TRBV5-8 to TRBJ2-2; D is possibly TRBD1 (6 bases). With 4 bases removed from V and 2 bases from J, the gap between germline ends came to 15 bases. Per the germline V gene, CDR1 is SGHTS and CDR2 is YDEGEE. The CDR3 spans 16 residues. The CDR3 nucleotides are TGTGCCAGCAGCCCACTCAGGGGTATCAACACCGGGGAGCTGTTTTTT. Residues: CASSPLRGINTGELFF. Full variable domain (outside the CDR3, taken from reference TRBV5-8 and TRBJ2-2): EAGVTQSPTHLIKTRGQQATLRCSPISGHTSVYWYQQALGLGLQFLLWYDEGEERNRGNFPPRFSGRQFPNYSSELNVNALELEDSALYLCASSPLRGINTGELFFGEGSRLTVL.

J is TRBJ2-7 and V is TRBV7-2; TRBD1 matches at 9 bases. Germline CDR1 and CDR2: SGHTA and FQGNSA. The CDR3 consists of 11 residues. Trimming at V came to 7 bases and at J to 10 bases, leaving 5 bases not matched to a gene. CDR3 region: CASTRDRDQYF. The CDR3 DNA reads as TGTGCCAGCACCAGGGACAGGGATCAGTACTTC. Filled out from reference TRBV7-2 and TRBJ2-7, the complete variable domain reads GAGVSQSPSNKVTEKGKDVELRCDPISGHTALYWYRQSLGQGLEFLIYFQGNSAPDKSGLPSDRFSAERTGGSVSTLTIQRTQQEDSAVYLCASTRDRDQYFGPGTRLTVT.

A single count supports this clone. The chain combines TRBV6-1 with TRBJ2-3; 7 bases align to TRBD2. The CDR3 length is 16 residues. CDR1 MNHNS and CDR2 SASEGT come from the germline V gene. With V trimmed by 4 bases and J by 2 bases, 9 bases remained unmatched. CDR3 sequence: CASSVFSGRATDTQYF. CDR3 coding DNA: TGTGCCAGCAGTGTATTCAGTGGGAGGGCCACAGATACGCAGTATTTT.

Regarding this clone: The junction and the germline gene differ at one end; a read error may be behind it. CDR3 sequence (DNA): TGTGCTAGCAGCCCTTTGGGCGGTACCTACAATGAGCAGTTCTTC. It specifies CASSPLGGTYNEQFF. The rearrangement links TRBV7-7 to TRBJ2-1; D not certain. There are 15 residues in the CDR3. Germline CDR1 is SSHAT and CDR2 is FNYEAQ (reference sequence).

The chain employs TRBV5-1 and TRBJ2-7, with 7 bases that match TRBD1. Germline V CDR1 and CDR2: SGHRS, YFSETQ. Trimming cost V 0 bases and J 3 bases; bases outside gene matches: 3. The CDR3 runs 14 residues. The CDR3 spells CASSLGSGGYEQYF. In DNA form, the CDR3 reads TGCGCCAGCAGCTTGGGCTCAGGGGGCTACGAGCAGTACTTC.

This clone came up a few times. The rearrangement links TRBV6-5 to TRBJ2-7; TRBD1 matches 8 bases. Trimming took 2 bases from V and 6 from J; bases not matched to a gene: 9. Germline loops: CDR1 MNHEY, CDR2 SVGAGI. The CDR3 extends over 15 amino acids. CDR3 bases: TGTGCCAGCAGTTACCCCAGGACAGGGACGGGCGAGCAGTACTTC. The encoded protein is CASSYPRTGTGEQYF.

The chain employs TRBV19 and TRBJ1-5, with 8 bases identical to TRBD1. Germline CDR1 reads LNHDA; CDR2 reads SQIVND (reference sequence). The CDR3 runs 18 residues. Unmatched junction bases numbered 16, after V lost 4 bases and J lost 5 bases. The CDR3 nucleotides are TGTGCCAGTAGTACCAACCTAGGGCAAGGACAGGGAGATCAGCCCCAGCATTTT. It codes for CASSTNLGQGQGDQPQHF.

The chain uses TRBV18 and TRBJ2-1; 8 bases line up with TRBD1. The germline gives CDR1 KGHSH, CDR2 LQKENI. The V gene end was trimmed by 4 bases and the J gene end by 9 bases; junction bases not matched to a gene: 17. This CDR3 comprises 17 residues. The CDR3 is CASSLRYLGQGPGEQFF. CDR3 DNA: TGTGCCAGCTCACTTCGTTATCTAGGACAGGGACCCGGTGAGCAGTTCTTC.

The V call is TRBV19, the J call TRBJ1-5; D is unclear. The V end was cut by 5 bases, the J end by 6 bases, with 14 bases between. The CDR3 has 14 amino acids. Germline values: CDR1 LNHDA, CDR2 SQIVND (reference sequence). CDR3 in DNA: TGTGCCAGTAGTCCCGGGAGGGCGGGTCAGCCCCAGCATTTT. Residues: CASSPGRAGQPQHF.

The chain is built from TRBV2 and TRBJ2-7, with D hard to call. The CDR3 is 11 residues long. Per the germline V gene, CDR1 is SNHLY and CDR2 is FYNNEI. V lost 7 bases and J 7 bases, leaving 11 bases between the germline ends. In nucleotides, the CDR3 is TGTGCCAGCACCGACCCTCGTGAGCAGTACTTC. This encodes CASTDPREQYF.

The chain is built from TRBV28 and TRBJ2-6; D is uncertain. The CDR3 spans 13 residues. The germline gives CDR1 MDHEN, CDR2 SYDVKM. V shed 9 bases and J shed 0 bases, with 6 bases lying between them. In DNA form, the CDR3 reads TGTGCCAGTATTAGCTCTGGGGCCAACGTCCTGACTTTC. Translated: CASISSGANVLTF.

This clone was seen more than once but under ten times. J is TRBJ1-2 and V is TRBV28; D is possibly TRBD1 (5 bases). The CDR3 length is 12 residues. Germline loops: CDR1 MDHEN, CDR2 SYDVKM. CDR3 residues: CAISGRLYGYTF. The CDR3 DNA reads TGTGCAATCTCGGGACGGCTCTATGGCTACACCTTC.

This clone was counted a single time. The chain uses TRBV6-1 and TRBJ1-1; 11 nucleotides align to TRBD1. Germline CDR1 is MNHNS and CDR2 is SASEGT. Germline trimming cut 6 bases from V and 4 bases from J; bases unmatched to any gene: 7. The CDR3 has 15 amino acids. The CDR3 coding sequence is TGTGCCAGCAGGGCACCCGGGACAGGGGGCACTGAAGCTTTCTTT. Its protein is CASRAPGTGGTEAFF.

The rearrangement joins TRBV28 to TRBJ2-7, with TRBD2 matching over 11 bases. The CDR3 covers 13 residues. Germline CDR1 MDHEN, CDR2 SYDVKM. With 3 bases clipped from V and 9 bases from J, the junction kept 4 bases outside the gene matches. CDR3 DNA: TGTGCCAGCAGTTTGGCTAGCGGGAGGACGCAGTACTTC. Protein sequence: CASSLASGRTQYF. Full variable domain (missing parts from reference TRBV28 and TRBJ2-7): DVKVTQSSRYLVKRTGEKVFLECVQDMDHENMFWYRQDPGLGLRLIYFSYDVKMKEKGDIPEGYSVSREKKERFSLILESASTNQTSMYLCASSLASGRTQYFGPGTRLTVT.

The CDR3 sequence: CASSLDLPPPYEQYF. Written as DNA, the CDR3 is TGTGCCAGCAGCTTAGATCTCCCCCCACCGTACGAGCAGTACTTC. This chain links TRBV11-2 with TRBJ2-7; D is unresolved. The CDR3 consists of 15 residues. From germline, CDR1 is SGHAT and CDR2 FQNNGV. V lost 0 bases to trimming and J lost 4 bases, with 13 bases between them. The whole variable domain, filled in from reference TRBV11-2 and TRBJ2-7, reads EAGVAQSPRYKIIEKRQSVAFWCNPISGHATLYWYQQILGQGPKLLIQFQNNGVVDDSQLPKDRFSAERLKGVDSTLKIQPAKLEDSAVYLCASSLDLPPPYEQYFGPGTRLTVT.

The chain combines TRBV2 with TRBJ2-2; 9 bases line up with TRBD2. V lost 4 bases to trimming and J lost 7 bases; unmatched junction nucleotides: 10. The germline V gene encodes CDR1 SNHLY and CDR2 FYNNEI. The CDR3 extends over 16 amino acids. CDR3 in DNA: TGTGCCAGCAGTGGAAGACTAGCGGCCCCGGACGGGGAGCTGTTTTTT. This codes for CASSGRLAAPDGELFF.

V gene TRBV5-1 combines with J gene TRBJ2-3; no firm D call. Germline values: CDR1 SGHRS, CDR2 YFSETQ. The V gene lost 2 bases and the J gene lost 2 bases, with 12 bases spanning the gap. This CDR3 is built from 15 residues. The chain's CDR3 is CASSLVDPSTDTQYF. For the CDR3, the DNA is TGCGCCAGCAGCTTAGTAGACCCCTCCACAGATACGCAGTATTTT.

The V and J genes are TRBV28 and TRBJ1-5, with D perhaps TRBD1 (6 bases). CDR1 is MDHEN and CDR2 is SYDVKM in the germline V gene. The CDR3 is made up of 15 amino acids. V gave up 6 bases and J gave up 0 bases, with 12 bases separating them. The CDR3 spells CASRDSLYSNQPQHF. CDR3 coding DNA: TGTGCCAGCAGGGACAGTCTTTATAGCAATCAGCCCCAGCATTTT.

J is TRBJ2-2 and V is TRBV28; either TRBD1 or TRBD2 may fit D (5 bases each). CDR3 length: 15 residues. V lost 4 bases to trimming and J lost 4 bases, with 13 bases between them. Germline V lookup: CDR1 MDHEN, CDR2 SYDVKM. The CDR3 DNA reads TGTGCCAGCAGTTCCGACGGGACCCCCACCGGGGAGCTGTTTTTT. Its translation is CASSSDGTPTGELFF.

Here the CDR3 reads CASTYSTGEPYEQYF. CDR3 bases: TGTGCCAGCACCTACTCGACAGGGGAACCCTACGAGCAGTACTTC. The chain joins TRBV11-2 to TRBJ2-7, with TRBD1 identical over 8 bases. The trim removed 7 bases at V and 2 bases at J, leaving 10 bases unmatched. Germline V CDR1 and CDR2: SGHAT, FQNNGV. The CDR3 is 15 amino acids.

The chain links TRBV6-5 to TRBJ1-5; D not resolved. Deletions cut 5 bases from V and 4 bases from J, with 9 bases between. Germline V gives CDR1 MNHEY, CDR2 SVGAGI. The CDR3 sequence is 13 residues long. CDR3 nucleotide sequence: TGTGCCAGCAGTGAAGAGAGAAATCAGCCCCAGCATTTT. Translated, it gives CASSEERNQPQHF.

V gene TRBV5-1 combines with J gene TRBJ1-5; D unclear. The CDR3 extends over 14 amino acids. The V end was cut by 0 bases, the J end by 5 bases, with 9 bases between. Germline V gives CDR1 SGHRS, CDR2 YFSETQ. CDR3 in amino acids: CASSLDASDQPQHF. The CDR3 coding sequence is TGCGCCAGCAGCTTGGACGCCAGCGATCAGCCCCAGCATTTT.

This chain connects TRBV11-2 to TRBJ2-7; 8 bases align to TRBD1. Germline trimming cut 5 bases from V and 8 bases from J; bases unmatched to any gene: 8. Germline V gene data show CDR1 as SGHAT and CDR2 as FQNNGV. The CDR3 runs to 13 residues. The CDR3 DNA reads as TGTGCCAGCAGCATCCGGGACAGGTCAAAGCAGTACTTC. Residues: CASSIRDRSKQYF. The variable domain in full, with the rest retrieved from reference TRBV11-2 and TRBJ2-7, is EAGVAQSPRYKIIEKRQSVAFWCNPISGHATLYWYQQILGQGPKLLIQFQNNGVVDDSQLPKDRFSAERLKGVDSTLKIQPAKLEDSAVYLCASSIRDRSKQYFGPGTRLTVT.